A selection of T cell receptor beta chains follows, all from one sample in a study of cytomegalovirus exposure and HLA in healthy donors. Clones were sequenced by immunoSEQ multiplex PCR, and TCRdb holds only the in-frame ones, with some missing. The profile covers fewer than 250,000 clones, with about four fifths appearing a single time and 9.5% to 13% taken by the ten largest. Material: PBMCs. These receptors originate from a woman aged 45-65 years in good health and CMV-seropositive. Each CDR3 is given with its conserved first and last residue. Each record gives: D gene, V gene, clone size, CDR3 length, J gene, CDR3 DNA, CDR3 protein. D genes are given only for firm matches. Rows may omit the clone size; those that give it use once, few, many or a size class.

d_gene: -
v_gene: TRBV2
abundance: -
len: 14
j_gene: TRBJ1-6
CDR3nt: TGTGCCAGCACTCCGGGACTATATAATTCACCCCTCCACTTT
CDR3aa: CASTPGLYNSPLHF

d_gene: -
v_gene: TRBV7-2
abundance: -
len: 15
j_gene: TRBJ2-2
CDR3nt: TGTGCCAGCAGCTTAGCGTTCGGGGTCGGAGGGGAGCTGTTTTTT
CDR3aa: CASSLAFGVGGELFF

d_gene: -
v_gene: TRBV7-8
abundance: once
len: 14
j_gene: TRBJ2-3
CDR3nt: TGTGCCAGCAGCTCCCGGACATTCCCAGATACGCAGTATTTT
CDR3aa: CASSSRTFPDTQYF

d_gene: TRBD1
v_gene: TRBV19
abundance: once
len: 12
j_gene: TRBJ1-2
CDR3nt: TGTGCCAGCCGAGGGGGCGCTGATGGCTACACCTTC
CDR3aa: CASRGGADGYTF

d_gene: -
v_gene: TRBV4-2
abundance: -
len: 13
j_gene: TRBJ1-2
CDR3nt: TGTGCCAGCAGCCCGCCCGGAGGCTATGGCTACACCTTC
CDR3aa: CASSPPGGYGYTF

d_gene: -
v_gene: TRBV4-1
abundance: once
len: 13
j_gene: TRBJ2-3
CDR3nt: TGCGCCAGCAGCCCAGACCCACAGAATACGCAGTATTTT
CDR3aa: CASSPDPQNTQYF

d_gene: -
v_gene: TRBV7-3
abundance: -
len: 15
j_gene: TRBJ2-5
CDR3nt: TGTGCCAGCAGCTCCGAGCCGGGACACGCGCAGACCCAGTACTTC
CDR3aa: CASSSEPGHAQTQYF

d_gene: TRBD1
v_gene: TRBV5-8
abundance: -
len: 13
j_gene: TRBJ1-1
CDR3nt: TGTGCCAGCAGCCGACAGGGTCGGGCTGAAGCTTTCTTT
CDR3aa: CASSRQGRAEAFF

d_gene: -
v_gene: TRBV5-4
abundance: -
len: 16
j_gene: TRBJ2-6
CDR3nt: TGCGCCAGCAGCCAAGAGACAGGCTCTGGGGCCAACGTCCTGACTTTC
CDR3aa: CASSQETGSGANVLTF

d_gene: TRBD1
v_gene: TRBV18
abundance: -
len: 15
j_gene: TRBJ2-1
CDR3nt: TGTGCCAGCTCACCGCAGGGGGCGCCGGGAAATGAGCAGTTCTTC
CDR3aa: CASSPQGAPGNEQFF

d_gene: -
v_gene: TRBV30
abundance: -
len: 12
j_gene: TRBJ1-2
CDR3nt: TGTGCCTGGAGTGCCACAGGGAATGGCTACACCTTC
CDR3aa: CAWSATGNGYTF

d_gene: -
v_gene: TRBV30
abundance: -
len: 13
j_gene: TRBJ1-2
CDR3nt: TGTGCCTGGAGGGGGGGTGTGAGCTATGGCTACACCTTC
CDR3aa: CAWRGGVSYGYTF

d_gene: -
v_gene: TRBV6-5
abundance: -
len: 14
j_gene: TRBJ1-5
CDR3nt: TGTGCCAGCAGTTACTCCTTGGGCAACCAGCCCCAGCATTTT
CDR3aa: CASSYSLGNQPQHF

d_gene: -
v_gene: TRBV5-1
abundance: -
len: 14
j_gene: TRBJ2-2
CDR3nt: TGCGCCAGCATCCTGACACCAAACACCGGGGAGCTGTTTTTT
CDR3aa: CASILTPNTGELFF

d_gene: TRBD2
v_gene: TRBV10-2
abundance: -
len: 17
j_gene: TRBJ2-1
CDR3nt: TGCGCCAGCAGGGGACTAGCGGGAGCCCGAACCTACAATGAGCAGTTCTTC
CDR3aa: CASRGLAGARTYNEQFF

d_gene: -
v_gene: TRBV19
abundance: -
len: 15
j_gene: TRBJ1-1
CDR3nt: TGTGCCAGTAGTATAGTAGGAGGCGAGGGCACTGAAGCTTTCTTT
CDR3aa: CASSIVGGEGTEAFF

d_gene: TRBD2
v_gene: TRBV5-1
abundance: once
len: 15
j_gene: TRBJ2-7
CDR3nt: TGCGCCAGCAGCTTGACTAGCGGGGAACCCTACGAGCAGTACTTC
CDR3aa: CASSLTSGEPYEQYF

d_gene: -
v_gene: TRBV9
abundance: -
len: 12
j_gene: TRBJ2-3
CDR3nt: TGTGCCAGCAGCGCCCGGAGCGATACGCAGTATTTT
CDR3aa: CASSARSDTQYF

d_gene: -
v_gene: TRBV11-2
abundance: -
len: 13
j_gene: TRBJ2-7
CDR3nt: TGTGCCAGCAGCTTAGATCGAGGGTGGGAGCAGTACTTC
CDR3aa: CASSLDRGWEQYF

d_gene: -
v_gene: TRBV7-2
abundance: -
len: 17
j_gene: TRBJ1-4
CDR3nt: TGTGCCAGCAGCCGAAGCAGGGGCTTACAGTCTAATGAAAAACTGTTTTTT
CDR3aa: CASSRSRGLQSNEKLFF

d_gene: -
v_gene: TRBV5-1
abundance: few
len: 15
j_gene: TRBJ2-1
CDR3nt: TGCGCCACCCGACAGGAGATCCGCTCCTACAATGAGCAGTTCTTC
CDR3aa: CATRQEIRSYNEQFF

d_gene: TRBD1
v_gene: TRBV28
abundance: -
len: 14
j_gene: TRBJ2-7
CDR3nt: TGTGCCAGCAGTGACGGACAGGGGGGCTACGAGCAGTACTTC
CDR3aa: CASSDGQGGYEQYF

d_gene: -
v_gene: TRBV5-4
abundance: -
len: 16
j_gene: TRBJ1-4
CDR3nt: TGTGCCAGCAGCTTGAGCGGGGGCGCGGGTAATGAAAAACTGTTTTTT
CDR3aa: CASSLSGGAGNEKLFF

d_gene: TRBD1
v_gene: TRBV28
abundance: -
len: 15
j_gene: TRBJ1-6
CDR3nt: TGTGCCAGCAACCCCGGGGGTAGGGGGCCTTCACCCCTCCACTTT
CDR3aa: CASNPGGRGPSPLHF

d_gene: TRBD2
v_gene: TRBV5-4
abundance: -
len: 17
j_gene: TRBJ2-5
CDR3nt: TGTGCCAGCAGCTTAGGGCTAGCGGGGGGATTATTTAAGACCCAGTACTTC
CDR3aa: CASSLGLAGGLFKTQYF

d_gene: -
v_gene: TRBV2
abundance: -
len: 13
j_gene: TRBJ1-1
CDR3nt: TGTGCCACCACCCGGGGGGTGAACACTGAAGCTTTCTTT
CDR3aa: CATTRGVNTEAFF

d_gene: TRBD1
v_gene: TRBV10-3
abundance: -
len: 15
j_gene: TRBJ1-1
CDR3nt: TGTGCCATCAGTGATCCGGGACAGGGGGCCACTGAAGCTTTCTTT
CDR3aa: CAISDPGQGATEAFF

d_gene: -
v_gene: TRBV30
abundance: -
len: 12
j_gene: TRBJ1-1
CDR3nt: TGTGCCTGGAGCAGCACCCCAGGTGAAGCTTTCTTT
CDR3aa: CAWSSTPGEAFF

d_gene: TRBD2
v_gene: TRBV9
abundance: -
len: 15
j_gene: TRBJ2-3
CDR3nt: TGTGCCAGCAGCGTCCAGCGGGGGAGCACAGATACGCAGTATTTT
CDR3aa: CASSVQRGSTDTQYF

d_gene: -
v_gene: TRBV4-1
abundance: -
len: 15
j_gene: TRBJ1-2
CDR3nt: TGCGCCAGCAGCCACTCCCAGGGGTTCGGCTATGGCTACACCTTC
CDR3aa: CASSHSQGFGYGYTF

d_gene: TRBD2
v_gene: TRBV4-3
abundance: once
len: 17
j_gene: TRBJ2-3
CDR3nt: TGCGCCAGCAGCCAAGATGGGTTAGCGGGGACCACAGATACGCAGTATTTT
CDR3aa: CASSQDGLAGTTDTQYF

d_gene: TRBD1
v_gene: TRBV28
abundance: -
len: 13
j_gene: TRBJ1-5
CDR3nt: TGTGCCACCAGGGGGGGGCTTGATCAGCCCCAGCATTTT
CDR3aa: CATRGGLDQPQHF

d_gene: TRBD1
v_gene: TRBV14
abundance: -
len: 16
j_gene: TRBJ2-1
CDR3nt: TGTGCCAGCAGCCAGGGACAGGGACTCACGTACAATGAGCAGTTCTTC
CDR3aa: CASSQGQGLTYNEQFF

d_gene: TRBD1
v_gene: TRBV28
abundance: -
len: 15
j_gene: TRBJ2-7
CDR3nt: TGTGCCAGCAGGGAGTGGACAGGAACCACCTACGAGCAGTACTTC
CDR3aa: CASREWTGTTYEQYF

d_gene: TRBD1
v_gene: TRBV18
abundance: -
len: 16
j_gene: TRBJ1-1
CDR3nt: TGTGCCAGCTCACCCCTCGAGCAGGGGGTGAACACTGAAGCTTTCTTT
CDR3aa: CASSPLEQGVNTEAFF

d_gene: -
v_gene: TRBV9
abundance: -
len: 14
j_gene: TRBJ2-7
CDR3nt: TGTGCCAGCAGCGTAAGCTGGGGCACCTACGAGCAGTACTTC
CDR3aa: CASSVSWGTYEQYF

d_gene: -
v_gene: TRBV10-3
abundance: -
len: 12
j_gene: TRBJ2-5
CDR3nt: TGTGCCATCATCGAACTACAAGAGACCCAGTACTTC
CDR3aa: CAIIELQETQYF